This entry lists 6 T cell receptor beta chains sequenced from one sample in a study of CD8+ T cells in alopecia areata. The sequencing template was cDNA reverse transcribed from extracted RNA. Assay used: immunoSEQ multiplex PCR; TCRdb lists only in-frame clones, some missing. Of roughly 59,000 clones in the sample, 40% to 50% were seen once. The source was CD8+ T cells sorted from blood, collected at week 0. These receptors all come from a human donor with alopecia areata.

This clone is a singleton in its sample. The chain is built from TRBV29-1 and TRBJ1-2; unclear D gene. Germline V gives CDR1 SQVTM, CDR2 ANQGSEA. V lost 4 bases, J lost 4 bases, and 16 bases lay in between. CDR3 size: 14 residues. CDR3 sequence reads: CSVVPDGDSYGYTF. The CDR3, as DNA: TGCAGCGTTGTCCCCGATGGAGATAGCTATGGCTACACCTTC.

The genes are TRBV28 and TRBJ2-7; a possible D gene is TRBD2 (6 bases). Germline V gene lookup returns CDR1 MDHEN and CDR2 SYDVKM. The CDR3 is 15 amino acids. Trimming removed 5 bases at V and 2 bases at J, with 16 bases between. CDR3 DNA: TGTGCCAGCAGTCTTTATGACGGGAGCGCCTACGAGCAGTACTTC. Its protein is CASSLYDGSAYEQYF.

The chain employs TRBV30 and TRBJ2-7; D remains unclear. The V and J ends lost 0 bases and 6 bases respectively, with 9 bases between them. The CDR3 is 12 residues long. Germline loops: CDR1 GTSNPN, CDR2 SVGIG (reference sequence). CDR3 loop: CAWSVLATEQYF. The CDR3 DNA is TGTGCCTGGAGTGTACTGGCGACCGAGCAGTACTTC.

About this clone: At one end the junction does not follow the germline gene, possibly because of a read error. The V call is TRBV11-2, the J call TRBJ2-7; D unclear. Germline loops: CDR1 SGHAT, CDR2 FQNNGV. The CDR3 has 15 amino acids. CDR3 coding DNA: TGCGCCAGCAGCCAAGAAACAGTCAACTCCTACGAGCAGTACTTC. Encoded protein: CASSQETVNSYEQYF.

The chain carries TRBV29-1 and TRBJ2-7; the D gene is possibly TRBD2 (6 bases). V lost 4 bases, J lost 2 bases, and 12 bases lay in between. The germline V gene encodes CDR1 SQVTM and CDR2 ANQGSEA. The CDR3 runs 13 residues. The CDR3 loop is CSVVGLHTYEQYF. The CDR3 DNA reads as TGCAGCGTTGTGGGACTGCACACCTACGAGCAGTACTTC.

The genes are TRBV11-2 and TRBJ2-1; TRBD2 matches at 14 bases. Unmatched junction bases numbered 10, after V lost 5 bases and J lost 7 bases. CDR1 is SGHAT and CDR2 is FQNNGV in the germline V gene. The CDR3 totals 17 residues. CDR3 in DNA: TGTGCCAGCAGCATATCGACTAGCGGGAGGGCCGGTAATGAGCAGTTCTTC. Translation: CASSISTSGRAGNEQFF.